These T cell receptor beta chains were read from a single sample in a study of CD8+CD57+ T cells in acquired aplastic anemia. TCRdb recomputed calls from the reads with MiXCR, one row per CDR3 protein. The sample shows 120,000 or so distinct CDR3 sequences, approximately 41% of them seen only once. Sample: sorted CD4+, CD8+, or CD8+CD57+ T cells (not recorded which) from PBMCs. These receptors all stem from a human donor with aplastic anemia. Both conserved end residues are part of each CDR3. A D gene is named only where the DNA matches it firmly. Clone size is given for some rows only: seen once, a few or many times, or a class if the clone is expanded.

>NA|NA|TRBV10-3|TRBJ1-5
CAIQAEGSQPQHF
TGTGCCATCCAGGCCGAGGGGAGTCAGCCCCAGCATTTT
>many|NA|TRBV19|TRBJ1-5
CASSIGDGGNQPQHF
TGTGCCAGTAGTATAGGGGATGGAGGGAATCAGCCCCAGCATTTT
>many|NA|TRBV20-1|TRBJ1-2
CSARGRGDGYTF
TGCAGTGCTAGAGGGCGGGGTGATGGCTACACCTTC
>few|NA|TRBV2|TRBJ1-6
CASSPPGDSPLHF
TGTGCCAGCAGCCCCCCAGGGGATTCACCCCTCCACTTT
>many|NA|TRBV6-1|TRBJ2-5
CASSPARGGETQYF
TGTGCCAGCAGTCCCGCGAGGGGGGGAGAGACCCAGTACTTC
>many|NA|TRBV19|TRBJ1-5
CASTVSNGNQPQHF
TGTGCCAGTACGGTGTCGAATGGCAATCAGCCCCAGCATTTT
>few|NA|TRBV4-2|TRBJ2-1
CASSQGPQNNEQFF
TGTGCCAGCAGCCAGGGACCCCAAAACAATGAGCAGTTCTTC
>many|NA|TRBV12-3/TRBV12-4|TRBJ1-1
CASSMAPAEAFF
TGTGCCAGCAGCATGGCACCGGCTGAAGCTTTCTTT
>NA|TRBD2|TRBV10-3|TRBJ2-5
CAISERLRGTSRQTQYF
TGTGCCATCAGTGAGCGGTTAAGAGGGACTAGCAGACAGACCCAGTACTTC
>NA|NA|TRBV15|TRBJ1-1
CATSRVIGPSEAFF
TGTGCCACCAGCAGAGTCATAGGTCCATCTGAAGCTTTCTTT
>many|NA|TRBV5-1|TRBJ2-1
CASSFSGESYNEQFF
TGCGCCAGCAGCTTCTCGGGGGAGTCCTACAATGAGCAGTTCTTC
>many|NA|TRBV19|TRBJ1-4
CASSIGQPPGKLFF
TGTGCCAGTAGTATAGGACAACCGCCTGGAAAACTGTTTTTT
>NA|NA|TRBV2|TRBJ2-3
CASGGTGTDTQYF
TGTGCCAGTGGCGGGACAGGCACAGATACGCAGTATTTT